These T cell receptor beta chains were read from a single sample in a study of PD-L1 blockade in urothelial cancer. Sequencing was performed with immunoSEQ multiplex PCR; in TCRdb, only in-frame clones are kept and a portion is missing. The table shows some 100,000 clones, with roughly nine tenths occurring only once. Specimen: PBMCs, collected around atezolizumab (anti-PD-L1) treatment. The receptors here all came from a woman of 80 years or more with urothelial cancer. The CDR3 runs from the conserved cysteine through the conserved F or W. The order of the fields is J gene, clone size, V gene, D gene, CDR3 protein, CDR3 DNA. The D gene is left open where the match is weak. Not every row has a clone size; where given, it reads once, few, many or a size class.

TRBJ1-2,.,TRBV5-1,TRBD1,CASSLAGTGGDYGYTF,TGCGCCAGCAGCTTGGCAGGGACAGGGGGCGACTATGGCTACACCTTC
TRBJ2-7,.,TRBV5-1,TRBD1,CASSNRDRVEF,TGCGCCAGCAGCAACCGGGACAGGGTAGAGTTC
TRBJ1-1,.,TRBV28,.,CASSWTVEAFF,TGTGCCAGCAGTTGGACAGTTGAAGCTTTCTTT
TRBJ2-7,.,TRBV5-6,TRBD2,CASSFGGSRNYEQYF,TGTGCCAGCAGCTTCGGGGGGTCCCGCAACTACGAGCAGTACTTC
TRBJ1-5,once,TRBV6-1,TRBD1,CASSEMGGQGSLQPQHF,TGTGCCAGCAGTGAGATGGGGGGACAGGGCTCTCTTCAGCCCCAGCATTTT
TRBJ2-6,few,TRBV27,.,CASSFTAGVSGANVLTF,TGTGCCAGCAGTTTTACGGCAGGGGTCTCTGGGGCCAACGTCCTGACTTTC
TRBJ2-3,.,TRBV4-1,.,CASSQEFSGDTQYF,TGCGCCAGCAGCCAAGAGTTCTCCGGGGATACGCAGTATTTT
TRBJ1-1,.,TRBV6-5,.,CASSYGWGAEAFF,TGTGCCAGCAGTTACGGGTGGGGGGCTGAAGCTTTCTTT
TRBJ2-1,.,TRBV6-1,TRBD2,CASRGLVKDEQFF,TGTGCCAGCAGGGGACTAGTTAAAGATGAGCAGTTCTTC
TRBJ2-3,once,TRBV6-5,TRBD2,CASSLIAGGTDTQYF,TGTGCCAGCAGTCTTATAGCGGGAGGGACAGATACGCAGTATTTT